This T cell receptor beta chain originates from a study of blood T cell repertoires in COVID-19. Study summary: Sites across the United States, Italy and Spain contributed samples from acute and convalescent COVID-19.

Original handling: Quantification of nucleated cells was approximated via reference gene primer amplification. Here immunoSEQ multiplex PCR was the method, and the copy in TCRdb shows in-frame clones only, minus some. D and trimming come from the DNA, and the V and J calls and clone size come from that table. Among tens of thousands of clones listed, approximately 80% were seen once. CDR1 is SEHNR, CDR2 FQNEAQ, per germline (reference sequence). The junction had 6 bases not matched to a gene; V was cut back by 5 bases and J by 8 bases. The CDR3 runs 13 residues. The specimen sequenced was peripheral blood. This receptor was identified in a man aged 80 or over with acute or convalescent COVID-19. This chain uses TRBV7-9 with TRBJ1-2; 9 bases line up with TRBD1. This CDR3 is CASSLGQGLGYTF. As DNA, the CDR3 is TGTGCCAGCAGCCTGGGACAGGGTCTCGGCTACACCTTC.